Listed below are T cell receptor beta chains from one sample, sequenced in a study of early T cells in non-severe SARS-CoV-2 infection. TCRdb fed the 5' RACE reads into MiXCR, producing one record per CDR3 protein. The table records tens of thousands of distinct CDR3 sequences, roughly 12% of them present only once. The sample taken for sequencing was whole blood. The receptors shown here come from an adult who was a healthcare worker with PCR-confirmed SARS-CoV-2 infection or an uninfected control (not recorded which). Both conserved end residues are part of each CDR3. Fields, in order: clone size, V gene, J gene, D gene, CDR3 protein, CDR3 DNA. A D gene is named only where the DNA matches it firmly. Clone size is given for some rows only: seen once, a few or many times, or a class if the clone is expanded.

abundance: few; v_gene: TRBV10-3; j_gene: TRBJ1-1; d_gene: -; CDR3aa: CAISVSGNTEAFF; CDR3nt: TGTGCCATCAGTGTATCGGGGAACACTGAAGCTTTCTTT
abundance: few; v_gene: TRBV19; j_gene: TRBJ1-5; d_gene: -; CDR3aa: CATRETDARGNQPQHF; CDR3nt: TGTGCAACACGGGAGACGGACGCCAGGGGCAATCAGCCCCAGCATTTT
abundance: -; v_gene: TRBV29-1; j_gene: TRBJ2-3; d_gene: -; CDR3aa: CSVEEQSPSTDTQYF; CDR3nt: TGCAGCGTTGAAGAACAGTCCCCTAGCACAGATACGCAGTATTTT
abundance: many; v_gene: TRBV25-1; j_gene: TRBJ2-7; d_gene: -; CDR3aa: CASSHPSSYEQYF; CDR3nt: TGTGCCAGCAGTCATCCCAGCTCCTACGAGCAGTACTTC
abundance: many; v_gene: TRBV20-1; j_gene: TRBJ2-1; d_gene: TRBD2; CDR3aa: CSAQLAGGYNEQFF; CDR3nt: TGCAGTGCCCAACTAGCGGGAGGCTACAATGAGCAGTTCTTC
abundance: -; v_gene: TRBV20-1; j_gene: TRBJ2-7; d_gene: -; CDR3aa: CSAREGVHPSYEQYF; CDR3nt: TGCAGTGCTAGGGAAGGGGTCCACCCCTCCTACGAGCAGTACTTC
abundance: -; v_gene: TRBV7-2; j_gene: TRBJ1-3; d_gene: -; CDR3aa: CASSLGGVFGNTIYF; CDR3nt: TGTGCCAGCAGCTTAGGAGGGGTTTTTGGAAACACCATATATTTT
abundance: few; v_gene: TRBV20-1; j_gene: TRBJ2-7; d_gene: TRBD1; CDR3aa: CSAPSGTGAYEQYF; CDR3nt: TGCAGTGCCCCCTCCGGGACAGGGGCCTACGAGCAGTACTTC
abundance: few; v_gene: TRBV30; j_gene: TRBJ1-5; d_gene: TRBD1; CDR3aa: CACRTGGDQPQHF; CDR3nt: TGTGCCTGCCGAACAGGGGGGGATCAGCCCCAGCATTTT
abundance: -; v_gene: TRBV29-1; j_gene: TRBJ1-1; d_gene: -; CDR3aa: CSAVAMNTEAFF; CDR3nt: TGCAGCGCGGTGGCTATGAACACTGAAGCTTTCTTT
abundance: many; v_gene: TRBV6-6; j_gene: TRBJ2-1; d_gene: -; CDR3aa: CASRSQVNEQFF; CDR3nt: TGTGCCAGCAGATCCCAGGTTAATGAGCAGTTCTTC
abundance: -; v_gene: TRBV30; j_gene: TRBJ2-5; d_gene: TRBD2; CDR3aa: CAWWDYHQETQYF; CDR3nt: TGTGCCTGGTGGGACTATCACCAAGAGACCCAGTACTTC
abundance: -; v_gene: TRBV6-5; j_gene: TRBJ1-1; d_gene: TRBD1; CDR3aa: CASSQGARGRLTEAFF; CDR3nt: TGTGCCAGCAGCCAGGGGGCGCGGGGAAGACTGACTGAAGCTTTCTTT
abundance: many; v_gene: TRBV7-9; j_gene: TRBJ1-2; d_gene: TRBD1; CDR3aa: CASNTGTDFYGYTF; CDR3nt: TGTGCCAGCAACACCGGGACAGACTTCTATGGCTACACCTTC
abundance: many; v_gene: TRBV3-1; j_gene: TRBJ2-4; d_gene: -; CDR3aa: CASSQRKDKNIQYF; CDR3nt: TGTGCCAGCAGCCAGCGCAAGGACAAAAACATTCAGTACTTC
abundance: many; v_gene: TRBV5-1; j_gene: TRBJ2-2; d_gene: -; CDR3aa: CASSLQGSGPGELFF; CDR3nt: TGCGCCAGCAGCTTACAGGGCAGTGGTCCCGGGGAGCTGTTTTTT
abundance: many; v_gene: TRBV7-9; j_gene: TRBJ2-6; d_gene: -; CDR3aa: CASSTPQELAGANVLTF; CDR3nt: TGTGCCAGCAGCACCCCCCAGGAGCTAGCCGGGGCCAACGTCCTGACTTTC
abundance: many; v_gene: TRBV20-1; j_gene: TRBJ2-3; d_gene: -; CDR3aa: CSAIPTGLADTQYF; CDR3nt: TGCAGTGCTATCCCGACAGGCTTGGCAGATACGCAGTATTTT
abundance: -; v_gene: TRBV24-1; j_gene: TRBJ2-3; d_gene: -; CDR3aa: CASGVADTQYF; CDR3nt: TGTGCCTCCGGCGTGGCAGATACGCAGTATTTT
abundance: -; v_gene: TRBV6-5; j_gene: TRBJ1-1; d_gene: -; CDR3aa: CASSYSIVRGTEAFF; CDR3nt: TGTGCCAGCAGTTACTCGATCGTAAGGGGCACTGAAGCTTTCTTT
abundance: few; v_gene: TRBV7-8; j_gene: TRBJ2-7; d_gene: -; CDR3aa: CASSYRPRSYEQYF; CDR3nt: TGTGCCAGCAGCTATCGCCCGAGGAGCTACGAGCAGTACTTC
abundance: many; v_gene: TRBV7-3; j_gene: TRBJ1-1; d_gene: -; CDR3aa: CASSLYRDNTEAFF; CDR3nt: TGTGCCAGCAGCTTGTACAGGGATAACACTGAAGCTTTCTTT
abundance: few; v_gene: TRBV2; j_gene: TRBJ1-2; d_gene: -; CDR3aa: CASKLGYGYTF; CDR3nt: TGTGCCAGCAAGCTGGGATATGGCTACACCTTC
abundance: many; v_gene: TRBV29-1; j_gene: TRBJ1-1; d_gene: -; CDR3aa: CSVGNTEAFF; CDR3nt: TGCAGCGTTGGGAACACTGAAGCTTTCTTT
abundance: -; v_gene: TRBV12-3/TRBV12-4; j_gene: TRBJ1-5; d_gene: -; CDR3aa: CASSLELYSNQPQHF; CDR3nt: TGTGCCAGCAGTTTGGAACTATATAGCAATCAGCCCCAGCATTTT
abundance: many; v_gene: TRBV7-8; j_gene: TRBJ1-2; d_gene: TRBD1; CDR3aa: CASSRGQGEGGYTF; CDR3nt: TGTGCCAGCAGCCGCGGACAGGGGGAGGGTGGCTACACCTTC
abundance: many; v_gene: TRBV5-1; j_gene: TRBJ2-2; d_gene: TRBD2; CDR3aa: CASSLDLAGARSTGELFF; CDR3nt: TGCGCCAGCAGCTTGGACCTAGCGGGAGCCCGATCCACCGGGGAGCTGTTTTTT
abundance: medium-sized; v_gene: TRBV12-3/TRBV12-4; j_gene: TRBJ1-6; d_gene: -; CDR3aa: CASTRQHNSPLHF; CDR3nt: TGTGCCAGCACGCGACAGCATAATTCACCCCTCCACTTT
abundance: -; v_gene: TRBV18; j_gene: TRBJ2-5; d_gene: -; CDR3aa: CASSPAEKTQYF; CDR3nt: TGTGCCAGCTCACCAGCGGAGAAGACCCAGTACTTC
abundance: many; v_gene: TRBV24-1; j_gene: TRBJ2-7; d_gene: -; CDR3aa: CATGTASSYEQYF; CDR3nt: TGTGCCACCGGGACGGCGAGCTCCTACGAGCAGTACTTC
abundance: many; v_gene: TRBV6-2/TRBV6-3; j_gene: TRBJ1-2; d_gene: -; CDR3aa: CASSYSGPAGYGYTF; CDR3nt: TGTGCCAGCAGTTACTCGGGCCCCGCGGGCTATGGCTACACCTTC
abundance: -; v_gene: TRBV10-3; j_gene: TRBJ2-7; d_gene: -; CDR3aa: CAISESSTPTYEQYF; CDR3nt: TGTGCCATCAGTGAGTCCTCCACACCTACCTACGAGCAGTACTTC
abundance: few; v_gene: TRBV15; j_gene: TRBJ2-1; d_gene: TRBD1; CDR3aa: CATSFRTGEQFF; CDR3nt: TGTGCCACCAGCTTCCGGACAGGGGAGCAGTTCTTC
abundance: few; v_gene: TRBV5-7; j_gene: TRBJ2-1; d_gene: TRBD2; CDR3aa: CASSPPGGGTLGNEQFF; CDR3nt: TGTGCCAGCAGCCCCCCGGGCGGGGGAACCCTCGGAAATGAGCAGTTCTTC
abundance: -; v_gene: TRBV29-1; j_gene: TRBJ2-7; d_gene: TRBD1; CDR3aa: CSVVLRDSLYEQYF; CDR3nt: TGCAGCGTGGTCCTACGGGACAGCCTCTACGAGCAGTACTTC
abundance: many; v_gene: TRBV25-1; j_gene: TRBJ1-1; d_gene: -; CDR3aa: CASSVGTPASEAFF; CDR3nt: TGTGCCAGCAGTGTCGGGACACCCGCTAGTGAAGCTTTCTTT
abundance: many; v_gene: TRBV7-6; j_gene: TRBJ1-1; d_gene: -; CDR3aa: CASSLATGGEAFF; CDR3nt: TGTGCCAGCAGCTTAGCGACCGGGGGTGAAGCTTTCTTT